The sequence of this T cell receptor (beta chain) was determined in a study of blood T cell repertoires in COVID-19. Study information: T cells, B-cell-depleted T cells, or PBMCs provided the cDNA or gDNA that served as material.

Profiled with immunoSEQ multiplex PCR; TCRdb holds only in-frame clones, not every one. The table lists 120,000 or so clones, about 86% of them singletons, with 3.8% in the top ten. The CDR3 covers 15 residues. Trimming stripped 0 bases from V and 1 base from J, with 9 bases between. CDR1 is LNHNV, CDR2 YYDKDF, per germline (reference sequence). The rearrangement uses TRBV15 and TRBJ2-5, with a weak D call TRBD2 (5 bases). Sequencing used peripheral blood. The TCR was taken from a woman aged 45-59 years with acute or convalescent COVID-19. CDR3 nucleotides: TGTGCCACCAGCAGAGATCGGGGATTCCAAGAGACCCAGTACTTC. This encodes CATSRDRGFQETQYF.